This T cell receptor (beta chain) was profiled in a study of CD8+ T cells in alopecia areata. As for the study in general: Oral tofacitinib (5 to 10 mg twice daily) was administered to treated patients.

Peripheral blood and lesional scalp punch biopsies were taken from alopecia areata patients. The authors sorted CD4+ and CD8+ T cells from PBMCs. RNA was extracted and reverse transcribed into cDNA as the sequencing template. Measured with immunoSEQ multiplex PCR; TCRdb has only the in-frame clones, and not every one. The sample includes some 120,000 clones, about 57% of them seen just once. This clone was seen a few times. The antigen remains unidentified. The study, taken as a whole, reports: Mice showed TCR sharing more clearly than patients did, possibly owing to HLA.

CDR1 SGHRS and CDR2 YFSETQ come from the germline V gene. CDR3 length: 14 amino acids. Trimming removed 6 bases at V and 4 bases at J, with 13 bases between. The sequenced sample was CD4+ T cells sorted from blood, obtained at week 0. This sequence joins TRBV5-1 and TRBJ2-2; tentative D call: TRBD2 (5 bases). This clonotype was sampled from a human donor with alopecia areata. For the CDR3, the DNA is TGCGCCAGCAAAGTCACGGGGAGCACCGGGGAGCTGTTTTTT. This encodes CASKVTGSTGELFF. Together with reference TRBV5-1 and TRBJ2-2, the CDR3 gives the full variable domain: KAGVTQTPRYLIKTRGQQVTLSCSPISGHRSVSWYQQTPGQGLQFLFEYFSETQRNKGNFPGRFSGRQFSNSRSEMNVSTLELGDSALYLCASKVTGSTGELFFGEGSRLTVL.